The sequence of this T cell receptor (beta chain) was determined in a study of shared clonotypes between healthy human individuals. This table comes from immunoSEQ multiplex PCR, and its TCRdb copy is limited to in-frame clones, with some not included. The data hold some 530,000 clones, with about 84% observed a single time. Germline CDR1 reads MNHEY; CDR2 reads SMNVEV (reference sequence). The V end lost 5 bases, the J end lost 9 bases, and 8 bases lay between the germline ends. This CDR3 spans 11 amino acids. Healthy and HIV-negative, the adult donors had no recent acute infections or vaccinations. Researchers drew on roughly 82 million PBMCs for genomic DNA from unsorted samples.

The rearrangement joins TRBV27 to TRBJ2-1; D gene ambiguous. The sequence was collected from a woman in her 40s in good health. Some clones in this sample may be carry-over from other donors' samples. Material for sequencing was PBMCs. CDR3 sequence reads: CASSRWGEQFF. DNA for the CDR3: TGTGCCAGCAGTCGCTGGGGTGAGCAGTTCTTC.